This T cell receptor beta chain was identified in a study of shared clonotypes between healthy human individuals (dated by TCRdb to 2018 to 2021). A note on the overall study: The cohort comprised a couple of women and a few men aged 18 to 49 years. For each donor, CD4 naive and CD4 memory were each given three plates, CD8 naive was given two plates, and CD8 memory was given one plate. To estimate repertoire size and how much clonotypes are shared between individuals, the study performed deep sequencing of blood TCR repertoires from about five healthy adults. Libraries were prepared and TCR repertoires were sequenced by different laboratories using diverse techniques, in order to increase sequencing depth and limit assay-specific biases. Per donor, leukapheresis produced somewhere between about 0.8 and 9 billion PBMCs. Study-wide conclusions, independent of this receptor: Around 5% of naive CD4, 3% to 4% of naive CD8, 2.3% of memory CD4, and about 0.4% of memory CD8 clonotypes were shared across a few donors. Rarefaction of sorted-subset datasets indicated incomplete sequencing despite the large sequencing depth. Larger estimated clonotype richness was generally found for naive subsets than for memory subsets. Pairwise subsampling indicated that sequencing depth was expected to affect the degree of clonotype sharing among donors. Sampling was restricted to blood, and TCR repertoires in tissues likely differ from the TCR repertoires found in blood. Higher generation probabilities were observed for clonotypes shared by all four sorted-subset donors than for non-shared clonotypes. The genetic and exposure-history diversity represented was limited by the small number of donors.

The CDR3 contains 16 residues, cysteine and phenylalanine counted. The only DNA kept is the CDR3, 48 bases in frame from the first base. The junction shows trimming of 1 base on V and 0 bases on J, plus 9 bases between the germline ends. CDR1 and CDR2 were assigned from the germline V gene as SGHTA and FQGTGA. The donors were healthy, HIV-negative adults with no recently reported acute infections or vaccinations. All donors were Caucasian adults living in Nashville, Tennessee, USA. Magnetic negative selection was used to enrich CD4+ T cells, after which naive cells were positively selected on CD45RA and the negative fraction became the memory subset. After blood collection by leukapheresis, PBMCs were isolated using Ficoll-Histopaque density gradient centrifugation and then cryopreserved in the vapor phase of liquid nitrogen. Purity and quantity of every magnetically sorted T cell population were checked by analytical flow cytometry. Genomic DNA was isolated from every sorted fraction and measured by UV absorbance on a Nanodrop 2000c.

Of note for this clone: Its recognized antigen is unknown. Base quality data are lacking; no much larger clone is found one base away.

Using the deep immunoSEQ assay, multiplex PCR amplified TCR CDR3 regions from genomic DNA. Extracted genomic DNA from each cell subset was distributed evenly across all wells of several immunoSEQ 96-well plates, and each plate was treated as a replicate. For sorted subsets, approximately 200 ng of genomic DNA, equivalent to some 30,000 T cell genomes, went into each replicate PCR. The purified libraries were quantified using a Qubit 3.0 fluorometer, sized with a Bioanalyzer 2100, and then quantified again using the KAPA Library Quantification kit. Every immunoSEQ 96-well plate was sequenced on a dedicated single-read 150-cycle Illumina NextSeq 550 flow cell. Per the original workflow: Because only junctional sequences without quality scores were contained in the immunoSEQ output, filtering matching that applied to full-length reads could not be performed. Sequences were annotated with PyIR, a Python wrapper for IgBLAST v1.9, and V/J genes and CDR3 were assigned using IMGT germline references. Reads were removed for weak V/J assignments (E-value above 1e-6), missing CDR3, stop codons, out-of-frame junctions, or ambiguous translated residues. A V3J clonotype was defined by an identical inferred V gene, J gene, and CDR3 amino acid sequence. To compute the percentage overlap between repertoires, the number of shared unique clonotypes was divided by the size of the smaller repertoire. Three approaches were used to assess repertoire richness: RTK rarefaction, the Chao1 estimator, and Recon v2.1 estimates of unobserved clonotypes. OLGA was used to compute generation probabilities for all TCRbeta clonotypes that the gDNA method yielded from a few donors. Imported from immuneACCESS, the table was reduced by TCRdb to in-frame sequences with V and J called. These copies leave out some clones; in studies compared against another copy, an unresolved V gene accounts for under half, and the cause of the remainder is not known. Clone size and V and J calls were adopted from that table, with D and trimming inferred from the DNA. In this sample the table shows just over 2,000,000 clones, 95% of which occur a single time. The ten largest account for more than 0.1% of the sample.

This receptor was identified in a man younger than 30 in good health. The receptor chain draws on TRBV7-3 and TRBJ2-2; the D gene is unclear. Sample: naive CD4+ T cells sorted from blood. The meaning of the sample's cell subset or site label: CD45RA+ positively selected. CDR3 sequence: CASSLMAPPNTGELFF. The bases read TGTGCCAGCAGCTTAATGGCCCCTCCGAACACCGGGGAGCTGTTTTTT.